This T cell receptor beta chain appears in the sequencing data of a study of CD8+CD57+ T cells in acquired aplastic anemia. Germline lookup yields CDR1 SGDLS and CDR2 YYNGEE. This CDR3 contains 13 residues. Patients who underwent sequencing had shown CD8+CD57+ cell expansion by flow cytometry. As concerns this clonotype: What it binds is unknown. One junction end disagrees with the germline gene, perhaps due to a read error.

Findings of the study overall: A set of approximately 29 CD8+ CDR3 sequences was shared between patients and controls, and these sequences appeared highly expressed in patients.

CDR3 and TCR beta VDJ profiling relied on a genomic DNA template. From the reads, TCRdb called clonotypes with MiXCR, one entry per CDR3 protein. Of 260,000 or so distinct CDR3 sequences listed, around 82% are singletons. The chain uses TRBV9 and TRBJ1-1; no clear D. This receptor was identified in a human donor with aplastic anemia. Sequencing was carried out using sorted CD4+, CD8+, or CD8+CD57+ T cells (not recorded which) from PBMCs. The CDR3 DNA reads as TGTGCCAGCAGCGTAGACGGAGACACTGAGGCTTTCTTT. Residues: CASSVDGDTEAFF.